This TCR beta chain was identified in a study of T cells in Graves' hyperthyroidism and ophthalmopathy. This clonotype was seen many times. Amplification targeted TCR beta CDR3 regions from RNA transcripts. In the first-round RT-PCR of the TCR CDR3, the HTBI primer set was used. One entry per CDR3 protein results from TCRdb running MiXCR on the multiplex PCR reads. The sample has 300,000 to 450,000 distinct CDR3 sequences; roughly 13% are singletons. Germline values: CDR1 MDHEN, CDR2 SYDVKM. The CDR3 covers 16 residues. J lost 3 bases, V lost 3 bases, and 7 bases had no gene match. This chain joins TRBV28 and TRBJ1-5, with 8 bases identical to TRBD1. What was sequenced was blood. This sequence originates from a man aged 30-40 years with Graves' hyperthyroidism that later progressed to Graves' ophthalmopathy. DNA of the CDR3: TGTGCCAGCAGTTTGGGTTCAGGGGGCGACAATCAGCCCCAGCATTTT. Its protein product is CASSLGSGGDNQPQHF.